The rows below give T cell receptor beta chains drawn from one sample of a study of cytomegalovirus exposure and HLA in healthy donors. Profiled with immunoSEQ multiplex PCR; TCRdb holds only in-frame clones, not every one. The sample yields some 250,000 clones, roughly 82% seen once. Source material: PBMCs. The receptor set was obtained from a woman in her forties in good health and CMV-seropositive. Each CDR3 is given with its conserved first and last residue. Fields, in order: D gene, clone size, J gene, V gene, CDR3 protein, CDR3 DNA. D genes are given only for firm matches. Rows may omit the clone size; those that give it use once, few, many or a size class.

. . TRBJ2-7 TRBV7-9 CASSFGRASYEQYF TGTGCCAGCAGCTTTGGGCGGGCTTCCTACGAGCAGTACTTC
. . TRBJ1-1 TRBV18 CASSPSAGAFF TGTGCCAGCTCACCTTCAGCGGGGGCTTTCTTT
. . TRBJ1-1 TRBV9 CASSVAGEGTEAFF TGTGCCAGCAGCGTAGCAGGGGAGGGCACTGAAGCTTTCTTT
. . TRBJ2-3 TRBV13 CASSFVPPGDTQYF TGTGCCAGCAGCTTCGTGCCCCCGGGGGATACGCAGTATTTT
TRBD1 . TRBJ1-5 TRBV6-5 CASSPGTGGNQPQHF TGTGCCAGCAGTCCCGGGACAGGGGGCAATCAGCCCCAGCATTTT
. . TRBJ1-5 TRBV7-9 CASSQVGGDQPQHF TGTGCCAGCAGTCAGGTCGGAGGGGATCAGCCCCAGCATTTT
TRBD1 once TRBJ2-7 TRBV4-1 CASSLIPGQDSYEQYF TGCGCCAGCAGCCTCATCCCGGGACAGGACTCCTATGAGCAGTACTTC
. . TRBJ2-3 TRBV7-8 CASSLAQGDTQYF TGTGCCAGCAGCTTAGCCCAGGGAGATACGCAGTATTTT
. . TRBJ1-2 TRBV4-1 CASSQGLTGRGYTF TGCGCCAGCAGCCAAGGCTTAACAGGGAGAGGCTACACCTTC
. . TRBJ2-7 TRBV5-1 CASSFQGNYEQYF TGCGCCAGCAGCTTCCAGGGGAACTACGAGCAGTACTTC
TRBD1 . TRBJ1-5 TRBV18 CASSHGIQGASQPQHF TGTGCCAGCTCACACGGCATCCAGGGGGCCTCTCAGCCCCAGCATTTT
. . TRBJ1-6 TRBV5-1 CASSLGGREDSPLHF TGCGCCAGCAGCTTGGGGGGCAGGGAAGATTCACCCCTCCACTTT
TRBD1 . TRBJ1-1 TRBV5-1 CASSSRGTGRTEAFF TGCGCCAGCAGCTCTAGAGGGACAGGGCGCACTGAAGCTTTCTTT
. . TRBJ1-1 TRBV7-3 CASSDINRTAFF TGTGCCAGCAGCGATATCAACAGGACCGCTTTCTTT